Described below is a single T cell receptor (beta chain) sequence and its context. This specimen comes from a study of cytomegalovirus exposure and HLA in healthy donors. CDR1 ENHRY and CDR2 SYGVKD come from the germline V gene. V trimming: 4 bases; J trimming: 6 bases; junction bases outside the gene matches: 14. The CDR3 runs 17 residues. The method was immunoSEQ multiplex PCR; TCRdb's version includes in-frame clones alone and lacks a portion of them. The sample has around 71,000 clones; approximately 96% are singletons. The rearrangement links TRBV10-3 to TRBJ2-3; 9 bases are a match to TRBD2. Specimen: PBMCs. This clonotype was sampled from a man younger than 35 in good health and CMV-seropositive. The CDR3 DNA follows: TGTGCCATCAGTGCCCCGGGGCAGCGGGGGGTCAGGGATACGCAGTATTTT. This encodes CAISAPGQRGVRDTQYF.